The source of this T cell receptor beta chain is a study of Ad26.COV2.S vaccination and SARS-CoV-2 variants. In the study overall: Donor was assigned to the Ad26.COV2.S arm of trial COV1001. Participants got Ad26.COV2.S intramuscularly, once or twice 56 days apart.

Study outcomes and limitations: The TCR-based breadth and depth measures might underestimate overall T cell responses.

Treatment defined: some 20 received Ad26.COV2.S at low or high dose, single or two shots; roughly 5 received placebo; per-sample allocation not given. At day 63 after the first vaccine or placebo injection, samples were drawn. Repertoires were generated with immunoSEQ multiplex PCR, while TCRdb's copy carries only in-frame clones and drops some. Of just over 350,000 clones listed, 85% were seen once; the top ten hold about 3.5%. Worth noting for this clone: Its antigen remains unidentified.

This CDR3 is built from 14 residues. CDR1 is SNHLY and CDR2 is FYNNEI in the germline V gene. The germline V and J ends were trimmed by 4 bases and 4 bases, with 14 bases remaining between them. The chain joins TRBV2 to TRBJ2-7; no reliable D call. This TCR was recovered from a person aged 18 to 65 who received the Ad26.COV2.S COVID-19 vaccine or a placebo. The specimen was peripheral blood, collected in a trial of Ad26.COV2.S vaccine versus placebo. CDR3 residues: CASSAAVITYEQYF. The CDR3 nucleotides are TGTGCCAGCAGTGCGGCCGTGATTACTTACGAGCAGTACTTC. Filled out from reference TRBV2 and TRBJ2-7, the complete variable domain reads EPEVTQTPSHQVTQMGQEVILRCVPISNHLYFYWYRQILGQKVEFLVSFYNNEISEKSEIFDDQFSVERPDGSNFTLKIRSTKLEDSAMYFCASSAAVITYEQYFGPGTRLTVT.